This is a list of T cell receptor beta chains from one sample in a study of cytomegalovirus exposure and HLA in healthy donors. The assay was immunoSEQ multiplex PCR, and TCRdb's table has in-frame clones only and misses some. The data contain 150,000 to 200,000 clones, 75% to 95% of them seen just once; the ten biggest clones take up roughly 3%. The source material was PBMCs. The receptor set was obtained from a woman aged 18-29 years in good health and CMV-seropositive. CDR3s include the opening cysteine and the closing phenylalanine or tryptophan. D genes are given only for firm matches.

j_call d_call v_call cdr3_aa cdr3_nt
TRBJ2-2 . TRBV27 CASSPMELAILWSGELFF TGTGCCAGCAGTCCAATGGAACTAGCCATCCTTTGGTCCGGGGAGCTGTTTTTT
TRBJ2-5 TRBD2 TRBV11-2 CASSSQGLAEETQYF TGTGCCAGCAGCTCCCAGGGACTAGCGGAAGAGACCCAGTACTTC
TRBJ1-1 TRBD1 TRBV5-1 CASSIRGLQDTEAFF TGCGCCAGCAGCATCAGGGGGCTTCAGGACACTGAAGCTTTCTTT
TRBJ2-1 TRBD2 TRBV6-5 CASRFSRGADEQFF TGTGCCAGCCGGTTTTCGCGGGGGGCCGATGAGCAGTTCTTC
TRBJ2-1 . TRBV6-5 CASSYRQVSHNEQFF TGTGCCAGCAGTTACCGACAGGTCTCTCACAATGAGCAGTTCTTC
TRBJ1-3 TRBD1 TRBV18 CASSNRTGKVSGNTIYF TGTGCCAGCTCAAATCGGACAGGGAAGGTCTCTGGAAACACCATATATTTT
TRBJ2-1 . TRBV5-1 CASSLSKYNEQFF TGCGCCAGCAGCTTGTCCAAATACAATGAGCAGTTCTTC
TRBJ1-2 TRBD1 TRBV23-1 CASILGTGLDYGYTF TGCGCCAGCATACTGGGGACAGGGCTCGACTATGGCTACACCTTC
TRBJ1-2 . TRBV27 CATGRGYGYTF TGTGCCACCGGAAGGGGCTATGGCTACACCTTC
TRBJ1-2 . TRBV7-6 CASSPATTGIGYTF TGTGCCAGCAGCCCCGCCACCACAGGGATCGGCTACACCTTC
TRBJ2-1 TRBD2 TRBV5-1 CASSFVGASGSSNEQFF TGCGCCAGCAGCTTTGTGGGGGCTAGCGGGAGTTCCAATGAGCAGTTCTTC
TRBJ2-5 TRBD1 TRBV28 CASSPGDRQETQYF TGTGCCAGCAGCCCAGGGGACAGACAAGAGACCCAGTACTTC
TRBJ2-5 TRBD2 TRBV25-1 CASSEGGGILREETQYF TGTGCCAGCAGTGAAGGGGGGGGGATCCTAAGAGAAGAGACCCAGTACTTC